A selection of T cell receptor beta chains follows, all from one sample in a study of T cell responses to AZD1222 COVID-19 vaccine. Only in-frame clones appear in the TCRdb table, and some are missing; sequencing was by immunoSEQ multiplex PCR. The data contain some 120,000 clones, about 86% of them singletons. The sequences come from peripheral blood, collected 28 days after the second AZD1222 dose. The receptors shown here come from an adult who received the AZD1222 COVID-19 vaccine. CDR3s include the opening cysteine and the closing phenylalanine or tryptophan. The D gene is left open where the match is weak. Size is omitted from some rows. Given values are once, few, many or a class for expanded clones.

>TRBJ1-4|TRBV25-1|TRBD1|-
TGTGCCAGCAGTGACCAATCCCCGGGACAGGGGAATGAAAAACTGTTTTTT
CASSDQSPGQGNEKLFF
>TRBJ2-4|TRBV2|TRBD1|-
TGTGCCAGCAGGGAGGGACAGGGGAGAAACATTCAGTACTTC
CASREGQGRNIQYF
>TRBJ2-7|TRBV7-9|-|-
TGTGCCAGCAGCTTAGGAGGCAGCACGGAAGAGCAGTACTTC
CASSLGGSTEEQYF
>TRBJ1-1|TRBV5-4|TRBD1|-
TGTGCCAGCAGGAGGACAGGGGGCTTGGCTGAAGCTTTCTTT
CASRRTGGLAEAFF
>TRBJ1-2|TRBV5-1|TRBD1|medium-sized
TGCGCCAGCAGCCATACGACAGGGAGCAACCATAACTATGGCTACACCTTC
CASSHTTGSNHNYGYTF
>TRBJ2-6|TRBV5-8|-|-
TGTGCCAGCAGCTTCCGCTTCGACTCTGGGGCCAACGTCCTGACTTTC
CASSFRFDSGANVLTF
>TRBJ2-2|TRBV7-9|TRBD1|-
TGTGCCAGCATCGAACAGGGGGCGTTCACCGGGGAGCTGTTTTTT
CASIEQGAFTGELFF
>TRBJ1-2|TRBV6-1|-|once
TGTGCCAGCAGTGAAAACGAAATGTATGGCTACACCTTC
CASSENEMYGYTF
>TRBJ2-2|TRBV7-6|-|-
TGTGCCAGCAGCTTCCAAAGCGGGGAGCTGTTTTTT
CASSFQSGELFF
>TRBJ1-2|TRBV5-6|-|-
TGTGCCAGCAGCTTGAGACGGGAGTTGAGGGGCTACACCTTC
CASSLRRELRGYTF
>TRBJ2-1|TRBV6-1|-|once
TGTGCCAGCAGTGAAGTTGGCGAGATCGGTGAGCAGTTCTTC
CASSEVGEIGEQFF
>TRBJ2-5|TRBV6-6|-|-
TGTGCCAGCAGTTACCCTACAGGGCGGCAAGAGACCCAGTACTTC
CASSYPTGRQETQYF
>TRBJ1-4|TRBV28|-|-
TGTGCCAGCAGTTCACATCCGGGGGCCCCAGGGCTGTTTTTT
CASSSHPGAPGLFF
>TRBJ2-5|TRBV5-6|-|-
TGTGCCAGCAGCTTGGCGGGGCGTCAAGAGACCCAGTACTTC
CASSLAGRQETQYF
>TRBJ2-7|TRBV2|-|-
TGTGCCAGCAGTAGGGACGGCTCCTACGAGCAGTACTTC
CASSRDGSYEQYF
>TRBJ1-2|TRBV7-2|-|-
TGTGCCAGCAGCTTAGGTGGGCAGGGTATTAACTATGGCTACACCTTC
CASSLGGQGINYGYTF
>TRBJ2-5|TRBV3-1/TRBV3-2|TRBD2|-
TGTGCCAGCAGCCCCGGACTAGCGGGGGGCCGGTGGGAGACCCAGTACTTC
CASSPGLAGGRWETQYF
>TRBJ1-1|TRBV6-5|-|-
TGTGCCAGCCGAGACAGACCGAACACTGAAGCTTTCTTT
CASRDRPNTEAFF
>TRBJ2-7|TRBV9|-|-
TGTGCCAGCAGCGTAGGGGCACTAAACTACGAGCAGTACTTC
CASSVGALNYEQYF
>TRBJ2-5|TRBV27|TRBD2|-
TGTGCCAGCAGGCCTAGCGGGGCCCCTCAAGAGACCCAGTACTTC
CASRPSGAPQETQYF
>TRBJ1-1|TRBV11-3|-|-
TGTGCCAGCAGCACCCGGACGGGGAACACTGAAGCTTTCTTT
CASSTRTGNTEAFF
>TRBJ2-7|TRBV6-1|-|-
TGTGCCAGCAGTGCGCGGGCGGGGACAGCAACAAACTACGAGCAGTACTTC
CASSARAGTATNYEQYF
>TRBJ2-3|TRBV11-2|TRBD1|-
TGTGCCAGCAGCTCCACCGGCGGGACAGGGAACACAGATACGCAGTATTTT
CASSSTGGTGNTDTQYF
>TRBJ2-2|TRBV13|-|-
TGTGCCAGCAGCGCCGGGGGGCCAAACACCGGGGAGCTGTTTTTT
CASSAGGPNTGELFF
>TRBJ1-6|TRBV6-1|-|-
TGTGCCAGCAGTGACCCGGGCGTTATTAATTCACCCCTCCACTTT
CASSDPGVINSPLHF
>TRBJ2-1|TRBV6-5|-|-
TGTGCCAGCAGTCTCAGGGGTGGGAGGTATGAGCAGTTCTTC
CASSLRGGRYEQFF
>TRBJ1-2|TRBV27|-|-
TGTGCCAGCAGTTTTGGGGTTATGTATGGCTACACCTTC
CASSFGVMYGYTF
>TRBJ2-1|TRBV28|-|-
TGTGCCAGCAGTTTATCGGGGGCCAGGGCCAATGAGCAGTTCTTC
CASSLSGARANEQFF
>TRBJ1-2|TRBV9|-|once
TGTGCCCGCAGGGGCTGGGGGGGCGCTAACTATGGCTACACCTTC
CARRGWGGANYGYTF
>TRBJ2-3|TRBV11-3|-|-
TGTGCCAGCAGCTTAGGGGAGCAGGGGTCGACAGATACGCAGTATTTT
CASSLGEQGSTDTQYF
>TRBJ2-7|TRBV19|TRBD1|-
TGTGCCAGTAGTACCCGGGACAGCTCCTACGAGCAGTACTTC
CASSTRDSSYEQYF
>TRBJ1-2|TRBV10-2|-|-
TGCGCCACCTACCGACCCGCAGGACCTATAAAGGCTGGCTACACCTTC
CATYRPAGPIKAGYTF
>TRBJ1-5|TRBV19|-|-
TGTGCCAGTAGTATGGGGGGGAATCAGCCCCAGCATTTT
CASSMGGNQPQHF
>TRBJ2-3|TRBV9|TRBD1|-
TGTGCCAGCAGCGTGGACAGGGGCACAGATACGCAGTATTTT
CASSVDRGTDTQYF
>TRBJ2-3|TRBV3-1/TRBV3-2|TRBD2|-
TGTGCCAGCAGCCGACCAGGACTAGCGGGCACAGATACGCAGTATTTT
CASSRPGLAGTDTQYF
>TRBJ1-2|TRBV7-9|-|-
TGTGCCAGCAGCTTAGATCGGCGAACTAACTATGGCTACACCTTC
CASSLDRRTNYGYTF
>TRBJ1-2|TRBV4-2|TRBD1|-
TGTGCCAGCAGCCAAGGCGAGGGGGCGCGGTATGGCTACACCTTC
CASSQGEGARYGYTF
>TRBJ2-1|TRBV10-2|-|-
TGCGCCAGCAAAGGCTCCAGGAATGAGCAGTTCTTC
CASKGSRNEQFF
>TRBJ1-1|TRBV20-1|-|-
TGCAGTGCTAGTCCGGGGGCGGTGATCACTGAAGCTTTCTTT
CSASPGAVITEAFF
>TRBJ2-1|TRBV7-2|-|-
TGTGCCAGCAACATGGACTACCACAATGAGCAGTTCTTC
CASNMDYHNEQFF
>TRBJ2-7|TRBV7-9|-|-
TGTGCCAGCAGCCCAGGGGGGGGCTGGGAGCAGTACTTC
CASSPGGGWEQYF
>TRBJ1-1|TRBV5-4|-|few
TGTGCCAGCAGGACGACAGGGAACACTGAAGCTTTCTTT
CASRTTGNTEAFF
>TRBJ1-5|TRBV5-4|-|-
TGTGCCAGCAGCTATTGGGGGGGCAATCAGCCCCAGCATTTT
CASSYWGGNQPQHF
>TRBJ2-7|TRBV7-2|-|few
TGTGCCAGCAGCTTAGAGTTAGGGAGCTCCTACGAGCAGTACTTC
CASSLELGSSYEQYF
>TRBJ2-1|TRBV9|-|few
TGTGCCAGCAGGGGGGGACTTTCCTACAATGAGCAGTTCTTC
CASRGGLSYNEQFF
>TRBJ2-7|TRBV11-2|-|-
TGTGCCAGCAGTAGGGTCTACGGGGAGTCCTACGAGCAGTACTTC
CASSRVYGESYEQYF
>TRBJ2-3|TRBV5-1|TRBD1|-
TGCGCCAGCAGCCTTCGACAGGGAGAAAAAGATACGCAGTATTTT
CASSLRQGEKDTQYF
>TRBJ1-4|TRBV5-6|-|-
TGTGCCAGCAGCCTCTATAGACAGCCCTTTAATGAAAAACTGTTTTTT
CASSLYRQPFNEKLFF
>TRBJ2-1|TRBV6-5|TRBD2|-
TGTGCCAGCAGTTACCTCGGGGGGGGAGTGAGGAAGTTCTTC
CASSYLGGGVRKFF
>TRBJ1-5|TRBV28|-|-
TGTGCCAGCAGTTTATCGATCGGACAGAACAATCAGCCCCAGCATTTT
CASSLSIGQNNQPQHF
>TRBJ1-6|TRBV28|-|-
TGTGCCAGCAGTTGGACGGGTTTTAATTCACCCCTCCACTTT
CASSWTGFNSPLHF
>TRBJ1-6|TRBV6-5|TRBD1|-
TGTGCCAGCAGGGCCGGGACAGTGTCCCCAGGGTCCCTCCACTTT
CASRAGTVSPGSLHF
>TRBJ1-5|TRBV6-5|-|-
TGTGCCAGCAGTTATCGATCGGGTAGCAATCAGCCCCAGCATTTT
CASSYRSGSNQPQHF
>TRBJ1-1|TRBV10-2|-|-
TGCGCCAGCGGGGGTTTCAGGCTGGGCACTGAAGCTTTCTTT
CASGGFRLGTEAFF
>TRBJ1-1|TRBV12-3/TRBV12-4|-|-
TGTGCCAGCAGTTTGACAACGAACACTGAAGCTTTCTTT
CASSLTTNTEAFF